This T cell receptor (beta chain) was profiled in a study of cytomegalovirus exposure and HLA in healthy donors. Study-wide results and caveats: Relative to equally common others, HLA-associated TCR beta chains showed greater clonal expansion in a later analysis. About 90% or about 30% of the time was how often most TCR beta V segments were productive, according to an earlier analysis.

Healthy bone marrow donors made up the cohort. With regard to this clone: Its matching antigen is unknown.

The CDR3 contains 14 residues. Per germline, CDR1 MNHEY and CDR2 SVGAGI. The trim removed 6 bases at V and 12 bases at J, leaving 12 bases unmatched. 13 Jbeta primers and 60 Vbeta primers were used for the PCR. Original handling: As a later analysis found, there were roughly 80 million unique TCR beta chains, of which about 10 million were shared. The table came from immunoSEQ multiplex PCR; TCRdb's copy has only in-frame clones and leaves some out. The DNA gave D and trimming, while V, J and clone size come from that table. Counted here are about 150,000 clones, approximately 80% occurring once; the ten biggest clones make up around 3%.

Sequenced sample: PBMCs. The chain recombines TRBV6-5 with TRBJ2-1; 9 nucleotides align to TRBD2. The TCR comes from a man aged 35 to 55 in good health and CMV-seronegative. CDR3 nucleotides: TGTGCCAGCAGCCTCAGGGTAGCGGGAGAATTGCAGTTCTTC. This translates into CASSLRVAGELQFF.